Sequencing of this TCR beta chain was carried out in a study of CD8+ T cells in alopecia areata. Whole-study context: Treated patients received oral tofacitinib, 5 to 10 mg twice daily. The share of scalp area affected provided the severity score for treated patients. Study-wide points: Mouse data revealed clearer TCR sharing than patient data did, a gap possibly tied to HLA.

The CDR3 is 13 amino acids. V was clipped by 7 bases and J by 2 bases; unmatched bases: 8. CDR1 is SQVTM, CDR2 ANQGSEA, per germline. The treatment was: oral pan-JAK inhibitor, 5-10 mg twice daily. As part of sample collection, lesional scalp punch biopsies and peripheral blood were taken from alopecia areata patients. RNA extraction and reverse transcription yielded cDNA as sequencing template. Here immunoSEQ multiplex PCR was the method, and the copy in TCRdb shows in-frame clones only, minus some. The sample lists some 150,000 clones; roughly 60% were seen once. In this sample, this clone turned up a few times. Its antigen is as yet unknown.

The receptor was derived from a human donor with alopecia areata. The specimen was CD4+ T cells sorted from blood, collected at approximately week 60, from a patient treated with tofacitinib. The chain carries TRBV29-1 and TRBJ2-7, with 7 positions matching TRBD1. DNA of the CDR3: TGCAGCGGCACAACCGGGACAGCCTACGAGCAGTACTTC. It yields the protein CSGTTGTAYEQYF.